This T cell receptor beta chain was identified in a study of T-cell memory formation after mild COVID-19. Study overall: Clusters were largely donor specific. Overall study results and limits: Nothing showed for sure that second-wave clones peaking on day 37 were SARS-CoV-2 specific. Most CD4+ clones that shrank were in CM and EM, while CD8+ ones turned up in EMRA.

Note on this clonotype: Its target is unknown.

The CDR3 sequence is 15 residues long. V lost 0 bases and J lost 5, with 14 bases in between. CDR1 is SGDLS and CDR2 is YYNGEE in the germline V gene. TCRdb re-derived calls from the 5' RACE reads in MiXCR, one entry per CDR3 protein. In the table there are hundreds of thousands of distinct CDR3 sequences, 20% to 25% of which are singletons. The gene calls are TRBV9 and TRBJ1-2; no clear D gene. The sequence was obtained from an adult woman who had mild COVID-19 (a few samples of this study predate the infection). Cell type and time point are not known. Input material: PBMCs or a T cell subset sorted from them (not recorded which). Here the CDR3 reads CASSVDTVEGYGYTF. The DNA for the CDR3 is TGTGCCAGCAGCGTAGATACAGTGGAAGGGTATGGCTACACCTTC.